One sample yielded the 3 T cell receptor beta chains listed below, sequenced in a study of shared clonotypes between healthy human individuals. Clones were sequenced by immunoSEQ multiplex PCR, and TCRdb holds only the in-frame ones, with some missing. This repertoire shows about 480,000 clones, 60% to 80% found once; its top ten account for around 12%. The sample was PBMCs. These receptors were collected from a woman aged 40 to 49 in good health. Some clones in this sample may be carry-over from other donors' samples.

The gene calls are TRBV4-3 and TRBJ1-3; 8 bases fit TRBD1. Germline CDR1 and CDR2: LGHNA and YSLEER. Germline trimming cut 0 bases from V and 4 bases from J; bases unmatched to any gene: 5. The CDR3 has 16 residues. CDR3 loop: CASSQDWTGTGNTIYF. The DNA of the CDR3 is TGCGCCAGCAGCCAAGATTGGACAGGGACCGGAAACACCATATATTTT.

In regard to this clone: One base away lies a much larger clone, so this may be a sequencing read error. The rearrangement joins TRBV14 to TRBJ2-5; a weak D match, TRBD2 (6 bases). CDR3 length: 16 residues. Germline V gene lookup returns CDR1 SGHDN and CDR2 FVKESK. CDR3 sequence reads: CACSHPGGMSGETQYF. In DNA form, the CDR3 reads TGTGCCTGCAGCCACCCTGGCGGGATGTCTGGAGAGACCCAGTACTTC.

The gene calls are TRBV7-3 and TRBJ2-5; no clear D gene. The CDR3 runs to 15 residues. From germline, CDR1 is SGHTA and CDR2 FQGTGA. V was trimmed by 0 bases and J by 3 bases, leaving 11 bases between them. Here the CDR3 reads CASSLTGRSEETQYF. The CDR3 nucleotides are TGTGCCAGCAGCTTAACTGGCAGGTCTGAAGAGACCCAGTACTTC.